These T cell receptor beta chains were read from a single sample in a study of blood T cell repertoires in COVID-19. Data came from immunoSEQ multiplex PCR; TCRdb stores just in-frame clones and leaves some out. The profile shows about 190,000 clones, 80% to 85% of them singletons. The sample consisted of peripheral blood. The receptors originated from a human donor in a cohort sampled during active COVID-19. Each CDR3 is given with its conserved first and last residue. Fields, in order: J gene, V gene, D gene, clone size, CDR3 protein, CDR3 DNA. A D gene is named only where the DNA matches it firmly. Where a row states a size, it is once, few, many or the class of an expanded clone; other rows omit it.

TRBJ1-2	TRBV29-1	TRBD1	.	CSADRGGGYTF	TGCAGCGCCGACAGGGGAGGTGGCTACACCTTC
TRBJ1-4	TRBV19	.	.	CASTKGWGAGEKLFF	TGTGCCAGTACAAAGGGATGGGGCGCCGGTGAAAAACTGTTTTTT
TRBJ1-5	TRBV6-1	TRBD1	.	CASSELSRGNRANQPQHF	TGTGCCAGCAGCGAATTGAGCAGGGGGAATCGTGCCAATCAGCCCCAGCATTTT
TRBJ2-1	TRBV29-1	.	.	CSVERGNEQFF	TGCAGCGTTGAAAGGGGCAATGAGCAGTTCTTC
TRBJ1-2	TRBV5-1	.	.	CASSPDTFYGYTF	TGCGCCAGCAGCCCGGACACCTTCTATGGCTACACCTTC
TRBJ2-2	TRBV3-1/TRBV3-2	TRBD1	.	CASSQGQGGITGELFF	TGTGCCAGCAGCCAGGGACAGGGGGGGATCACCGGGGAGCTGTTTTTT
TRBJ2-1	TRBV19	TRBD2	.	CASSLWTSLSNEQFF	TGTGCCAGTAGTCTGTGGACTAGTCTTTCCAATGAGCAGTTCTTC
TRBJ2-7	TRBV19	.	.	CASKVKAGITYEQYF	TGTGCCAGTAAAGTGAAAGCAGGGATCACCTACGAGCAGTACTTC
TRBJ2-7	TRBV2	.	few	CASSDRQNSYEQYF	TGTGCCAGCAGTGACAGGCAGAACTCCTACGAGCAGTACTTC
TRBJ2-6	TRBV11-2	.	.	CASSLDFGSHVLTF	TGTGCCAGCAGCTTAGATTTCGGGTCCCACGTCCTGACTTTC
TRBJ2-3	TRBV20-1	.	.	CSAKLADTQYF	TGCAGTGCTAAACTAGCAGATACGCAGTATTTT
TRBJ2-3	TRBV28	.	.	CASSWGGNTDTQYF	TGTGCCAGCAGTTGGGGCGGGAACACAGATACGCAGTATTTT
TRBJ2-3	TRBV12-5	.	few	CASGLGQTASTDTQYF	TGTGCTAGTGGTTTGGGACAGACAGCTAGCACAGATACGCAGTATTTT
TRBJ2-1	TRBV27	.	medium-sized	CASSGRGGEQFF	TGTGCCAGCAGTGGACGAGGGGGAGAGCAGTTCTTC
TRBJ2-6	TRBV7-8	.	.	CASSPWGHRSGANVLTF	TGTGCCAGCAGCCCCTGGGGCCACCGCTCTGGGGCCAACGTCCTGACTTTC
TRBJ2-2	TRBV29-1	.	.	CSVAPDTGELFF	TGCAGCGTTGCACCGGACACCGGGGAGCTGTTTTTT
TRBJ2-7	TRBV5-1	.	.	CASSTRLDYEQYF	TGCGCCAGCAGCACAAGACTAGACTACGAGCAGTACTTC
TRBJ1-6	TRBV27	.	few	CATRGGNRSLHF	TGTGCCACACGAGGGGGTAATCGGTCCCTCCACTTT
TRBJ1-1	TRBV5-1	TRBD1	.	CASSSWTGNTEAFF	TGCGCCAGCAGCTCCTGGACAGGAAACACTGAAGCTTTCTTT
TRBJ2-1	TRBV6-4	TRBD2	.	CASSPLAGHNEQFF	TGTGCCAGCAGTCCGCTAGCGGGGCACAATGAGCAGTTCTTC
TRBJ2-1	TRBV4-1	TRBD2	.	CASSQELAGGPSYNEQFF	TGCGCCAGCAGCCAGGAACTAGCGGGAGGGCCCTCCTACAATGAGCAGTTCTTC
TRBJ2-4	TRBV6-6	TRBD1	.	CASSYYRGHSKNIQYF	TGTGCCAGCAGTTACTACAGGGGGCATTCCAAAAACATTCAGTACTTC
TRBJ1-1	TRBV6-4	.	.	CASSEEGADRTEAFF	TGTGCCAGCAGTGAAGAGGGAGCGGATCGCACTGAAGCTTTCTTT
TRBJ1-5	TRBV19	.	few	CASSMQRDLSSNQPQHF	TGTGCCAGTAGTATGCAGCGTGACCTGAGTAGCAATCAGCCCCAGCATTTT
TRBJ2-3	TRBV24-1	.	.	CATSDTLAQYF	TGTGCCACCAGTGATACGTTAGCGCAGTATTTT
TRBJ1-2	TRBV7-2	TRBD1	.	CASSKGGLAYGYTF	TGTGCCAGCAGCAAAGGGGGCTTAGCCTATGGCTACACCTTC
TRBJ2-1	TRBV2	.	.	CASSEWGSEPIPYNEQFF	TGTGCCAGCAGTGAATGGGGTAGCGAGCCAATCCCCTACAATGAGCAGTTCTTC
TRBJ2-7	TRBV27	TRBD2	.	CASSYSGREAYEQYF	TGTGCCAGCAGTTATAGCGGGAGGGAAGCATACGAGCAGTACTTC
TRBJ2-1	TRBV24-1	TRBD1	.	CATSVSGTGYNEQFF	TGTGCCACCAGTGTTTCCGGGACAGGGTACAATGAGCAGTTCTTC
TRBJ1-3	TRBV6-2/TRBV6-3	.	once	CASSITDTSGNTIYF	TGTGCCAGCAGTATAACGGACACCTCTGGAAACACCATATATTTT
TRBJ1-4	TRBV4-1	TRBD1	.	CASSQEFRAGGFTATNEKLFF	TGCGCCAGCAGCCAAGAGTTCAGGGCAGGGGGCTTCACGGCAACTAATGAAAAACTGTTTTTT
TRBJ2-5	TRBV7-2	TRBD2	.	CASSLRPSGRSETQYF	TGTGCCAGCAGCCTACGACCTAGCGGACGATCTGAGACCCAGTACTTC
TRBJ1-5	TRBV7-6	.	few	CASSLGVQQYSNQPQHF	TGTGCCAGCAGCTTAGGTGTACAGCAGTATAGCAATCAGCCCCAGCATTTT
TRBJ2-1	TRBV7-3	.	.	CASRRQGGEQFF	TGTGCCAGCAGGCGACAGGGAGGTGAGCAGTTCTTC
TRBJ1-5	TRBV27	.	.	CASSFGGRRNQPQHF	TGTGCCAGCAGTTTTGGGGGCCGGCGCAATCAGCCCCAGCATTTT
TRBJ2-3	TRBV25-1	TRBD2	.	CASTRAGRTDTQYF	TGTGCCAGCACCAGAGCGGGGCGCACAGATACGCAGTATTTT
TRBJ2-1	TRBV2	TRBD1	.	CASSVGQGGYNEQFF	TGTGCCAGCAGTGTCGGACAGGGGGGTTACAATGAGCAGTTCTTC
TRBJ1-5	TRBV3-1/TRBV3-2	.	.	CASSQDWSSSRPQHF	TGTGCCAGCAGCCAAGATTGGTCCTCCTCGCGGCCCCAGCATTTT
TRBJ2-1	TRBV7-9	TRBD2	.	CASSRREFVGEQFF	TGTGCCAGCAGCCGGCGGGAGTTCGTTGGCGAGCAGTTCTTC
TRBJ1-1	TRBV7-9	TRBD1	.	CASSLPGRTGVNTEAFF	TGTGCCAGCAGCTTACCTGGGCGGACAGGGGTGAACACTGAAGCTTTCTTT
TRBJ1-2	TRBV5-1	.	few	CASSRTDSSNYGYTF	TGCGCCAGCAGCAGAACTGACAGTTCTAACTATGGCTACACCTTC
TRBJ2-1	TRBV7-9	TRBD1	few	CASSLGDRGPYNEQFF	TGTGCCAGCAGCTTAGGGGACAGGGGGCCGTACAATGAGCAGTTCTTC
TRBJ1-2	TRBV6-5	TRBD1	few	CASRLGQALGYTF	TGTGCCAGCAGACTCGGACAGGCCTTGGGCTACACCTTC
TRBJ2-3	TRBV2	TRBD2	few	CASSMAGGSTDTQYF	TGTGCCAGCAGTATGGCGGGAGGGAGCACAGATACGCAGTATTTT
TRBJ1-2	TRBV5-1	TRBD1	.	CASSWDREYGYTF	TGCGCCAGCAGCTGGGACAGGGAATATGGCTACACCTTC